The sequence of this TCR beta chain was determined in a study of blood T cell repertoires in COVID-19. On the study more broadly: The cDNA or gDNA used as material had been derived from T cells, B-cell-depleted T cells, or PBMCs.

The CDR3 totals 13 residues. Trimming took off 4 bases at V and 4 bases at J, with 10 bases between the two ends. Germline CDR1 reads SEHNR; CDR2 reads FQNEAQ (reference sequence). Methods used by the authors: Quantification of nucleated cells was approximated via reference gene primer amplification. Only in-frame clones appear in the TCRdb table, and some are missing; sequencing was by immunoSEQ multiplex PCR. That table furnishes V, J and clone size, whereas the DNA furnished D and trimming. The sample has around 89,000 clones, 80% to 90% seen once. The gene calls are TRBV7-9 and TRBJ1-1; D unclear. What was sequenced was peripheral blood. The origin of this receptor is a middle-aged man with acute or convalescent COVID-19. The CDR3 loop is CASSSTRGTEAFF. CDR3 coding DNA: TGTGCCAGCAGCTCGACCCGGGGCACTGAAGCTTTCTTT.